A selection of T cell receptor beta chains follows, all from one sample in a study of vaccination and CD4 T cells after COVID-19. TCRdb passed the PCR reads through MiXCR, listing each CDR3 protein once. The sample comprises under 20,000 distinct CDR3 sequences, more than 70% of which are singletons, and 17% rests with the top ten. These TCRs are of unknown antigen specificity. The sequences come from CD4+ T cells from blood, cultured in vitro, collected after SARS-CoV-2 vaccination. All receptors derive from a human donor who received a COVID-19 vaccine. Each CDR3 is given with its conserved first and last residue. D genes are given only for firm matches. Rows give clone size only sometimes, using once, few, many, or a class for an expanded clone.

V gene	J gene	D gene	clone size	CDR3 DNA	CDR3 protein
TRBV14	TRBJ2-3	TRBD2	-	TGTGCCAGCAGCCAAGATTTCTACCGGGGGGGCACAGATACGCAGTATTTT	CASSQDFYRGGTDTQYF
TRBV20-1	TRBJ2-4	-	-	TGCAGTGCTAATGGGGCAGGACTAGCCAAAAACATTCAGTACTTC	CSANGAGLAKNIQYF
TRBV19	TRBJ2-5	TRBD2	-	TGTGCCTCGAGCCTCGGGTGGACTAGCCAAGAGACCCAGTACTTC	CASSLGWTSQETQYF
TRBV15	TRBJ2-1	-	large	TGTGCCACCAGCAGAGTCCGGAGGCACCCGAATGAGCAGTTCTTC	CATSRVRRHPNEQFF
TRBV5-4	TRBJ2-2	TRBD1	-	TGTGCCAGCAGCGCTGGGACAGGTACCACCGGGGAGCTGTTTTTT	CASSAGTGTTGELFF
TRBV9	TRBJ2-1	TRBD2	once	TGTGCCAGCAGCGAACTAGCGGGGACCTACAATGAGCAGTTCTTC	CASSELAGTYNEQFF
TRBV6-5	TRBJ2-2	-	-	TGTGCCAGCAGTTACCTGGGCTTGACCGGGGAGCTGTTTTTT	CASSYLGLTGELFF
TRBV24-1	TRBJ2-1	TRBD2	-	TGTGCCACCAGTGACTCCCGAGTGAGCGGGGGTGATTCCTACAATGAGCAGTTCTTC	CATSDSRVSGGDSYNEQFF
TRBV19	TRBJ1-6	-	few	TGTGCCACCGCTCCCCGGGTTGTGAATTCACCCCTCCACTTT	CATAPRVVNSPLHF
TRBV2	TRBJ2-5	TRBD2	-	TGTGCCAGCAGTAAAACTAGCGGACAAGAGACCCAGTACTTC	CASSKTSGQETQYF
TRBV15	TRBJ1-5	TRBD1	-	TGTGCCATCAGCCGTCCCGGGACAGGGAGGTCGGGCAATCAGCCCCAGCATTTT	CAISRPGTGRSGNQPQHF
TRBV7-9	TRBJ2-3	TRBD2	few	TGTGCCAGCAGCTTAGTCGGGGGGGCCACAGATACGCAGTATTTT	CASSLVGGATDTQYF
TRBV15	TRBJ2-5	-	-	TGTGCCACCAGCAGGTACCAAGAGACCCAGTACTTC	CATSRYQETQYF
TRBV7-2	TRBJ2-5	TRBD2	-	TGTGCCAGCAGCTTAGGGGGGACTAGCGAGGAGACCCAGTACTTC	CASSLGGTSEETQYF
TRBV20-1	TRBJ1-6	TRBD1	few	TGCAGCGCGGACAGGGGGTACAATTCACCCCTCCACTTT	CSADRGYNSPLHF
TRBV24-1	TRBJ2-3	TRBD1	-	TGTGCCACCAGTGATTTAGTCAGGGGGCGATCAGATACGCAGTATTTT	CATSDLVRGRSDTQYF
TRBV19	TRBJ1-5	-	-	TGTGCCAGTAGTGTCACAGATATGGCCCAGCATTTT	CASSVTDMAQHF
TRBV7-2	TRBJ1-2	-	-	TGTGCCAGCAGCTTAGGGTGGCAGATCTATGGCTACACCTTC	CASSLGWQIYGYTF
TRBV6-1	TRBJ1-5	-	-	TGTGCCAGCACCTCCTATTCTGGTAGGGAGGGGAATCAGCCCCAGCATTTT	CASTSYSGREGNQPQHF
TRBV30	TRBJ1-5	-	-	TGTGCCTGGAGCCCCCTGGGGGGCCATAGCAATCAGCCCCAGCATTTT	CAWSPLGGHSNQPQHF
TRBV12-3/TRBV12-4	TRBJ1-5	-	-	TGTGCCAGCAGGACGTCAGACAGGCTAAATCAGCCCCAGCATTTT	CASRTSDRLNQPQHF
TRBV11-3	TRBJ2-1	TRBD1	-	TGTGCCAGCAGCTGGCCGGGACAGCGCGACAATGAGCAGTTCTTC	CASSWPGQRDNEQFF
TRBV12-3/TRBV12-4	TRBJ1-4	-	-	TGTGCCAGTGGCATAGGAGTGGGCAAGCTGTTTTTT	CASGIGVGKLFF
TRBV6-1	TRBJ1-3	TRBD1	-	TGTGCCAGCAGCCCAACGACCAGGGGGCGTATTTCGTTTGGAAACACCATATATTTT	CASSPTTRGRISFGNTIYF
TRBV20-1	TRBJ2-3	TRBD2	-	TGCAGTGCTAGTCTGGCGGGGGGGCGAAGTTCATCGCAGTATTTT	CSASLAGGRSSSQYF
TRBV29-1	TRBJ1-2	TRBD1	few	TGCAGCGTTGAAGATCGACAGGGTATCTATGGCTACACCTTC	CSVEDRQGIYGYTF
TRBV7-7	TRBJ2-2	-	-	TGTGCCAGCAGCTTAAGGGAAACCGGGGAGCTGTTTTTT	CASSLRETGELFF
TRBV19	TRBJ1-5	-	-	TGTGCCTCGGGCCCTGGTGGTATGGAGAACAATCAGCCCCAGCATTTT	CASGPGGMENNQPQHF
TRBV7-2	TRBJ1-2	TRBD1	few	TGTGCCAGCAGCTTAGCGGAGGACAGGGGAAACTATGGCTACACCTTC	CASSLAEDRGNYGYTF
TRBV24-1	TRBJ1-5	TRBD1	few	TGTGCCACCAGTGAAGCCGGGACAGGGGGTGATAGCAATCAGCCCCAGCATTTT	CATSEAGTGGDSNQPQHF
TRBV20-1	TRBJ2-3	TRBD2	-	TGCAGTGCTAGAGTTCCTAGCGGGGGCTCGGATACGCAGTATTTT	CSARVPSGGSDTQYF
TRBV7-6	TRBJ1-3	TRBD1	-	TGTGCCAGCAGCTTATCAAGACAGGGGAAGGGCTCTGGAAACACCATATATTTT	CASSLSRQGKGSGNTIYF
TRBV7-2	TRBJ2-3	TRBD2	-	TGTGCCAGCAGCTTAGCGAGCGGGGGGACAGATACGCAGTATTTT	CASSLASGGTDTQYF